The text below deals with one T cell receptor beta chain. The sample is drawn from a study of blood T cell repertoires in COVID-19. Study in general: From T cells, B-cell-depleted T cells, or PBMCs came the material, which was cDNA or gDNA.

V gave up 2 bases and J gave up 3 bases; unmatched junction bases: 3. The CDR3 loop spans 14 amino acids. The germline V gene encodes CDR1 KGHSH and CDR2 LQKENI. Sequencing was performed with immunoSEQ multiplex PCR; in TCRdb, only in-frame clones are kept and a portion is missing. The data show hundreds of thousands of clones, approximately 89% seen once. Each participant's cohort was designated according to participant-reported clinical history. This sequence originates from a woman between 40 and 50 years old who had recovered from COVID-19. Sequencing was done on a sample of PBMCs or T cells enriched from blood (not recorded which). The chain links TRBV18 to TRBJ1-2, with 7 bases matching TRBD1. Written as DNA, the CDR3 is TGTGCCAGCTCACCAGGGACAGTCCACTATGGCTACACCTTC. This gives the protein CASSPGTVHYGYTF.